The rows below give T cell receptor beta chains drawn from one sample of a study of HIV-infected children after antiretroviral therapy interruption. One entry per CDR3 protein, called by TCRdb with MiXCR from the 3' RACE reads. The sample lists approximately 95,000 distinct CDR3 sequences, 6% to 8.5% seen once, with 0.9% to 1.4% in the top ten. Sequencing was performed on CD45RA+ CD4+ T cells from PBMCs, pooled from several time points, taken from a donor given antiretroviral therapy, either interrupted or continuous. These receptor sequences come from a pool of human donors with HIV. The CDR3 runs from the conserved cysteine through the conserved F or W. Fields, in order: V gene, D gene, J gene, clone size, CDR3 DNA, CDR3 protein. The D gene is left open where the match is weak. A row's size may be missing; if present it is once, few, many or a size class.

V: TRBV3-1
D: -
J: TRBJ2-5
size: many
DNA: TGTGCCAGCAGCCAAGTGGCAGGACAAGAGACCCAGTACTTC
CDR3: CASSQVAGQETQYF

V: TRBV2
D: -
J: TRBJ2-5
size: -
DNA: TGTGCCAGCACCAGAGACCAAAAAGAGACCCAGTACTTC
CDR3: CASTRDQKETQYF

V: TRBV14
D: TRBD1
J: TRBJ1-6
size: many
DNA: TGTGCCAGCAGCCAAGGACAGGGATCGAGCTCCTATAATTCACCCCTCCACTTT
CDR3: CASSQGQGSSSYNSPLHF

V: TRBV7-2
D: -
J: TRBJ2-7
size: many
DNA: TGTGCCAGCAGATTAGACCGTATCTCCTACGAGCAGTACTTC
CDR3: CASRLDRISYEQYF

V: TRBV20-1
D: -
J: TRBJ2-7
size: few
DNA: TGCAGTGCTAGTAAACCGGGGGTGAGCTACGAGCAGTACTTC
CDR3: CSASKPGVSYEQYF

V: TRBV6-6
D: -
J: TRBJ2-7
size: many
DNA: TGTGCCAGCAGTCAACAGTTCCCGAAGAACGAGCAGTACTTC
CDR3: CASSQQFPKNEQYF

V: TRBV5-6
D: -
J: TRBJ2-7
size: many
DNA: TGTGCCAGCAGCTTGGCCGGTTACAGGTCCTACGAGCAGTACTTC
CDR3: CASSLAGYRSYEQYF

V: TRBV2
D: -
J: TRBJ1-4
size: many
DNA: TGTGCCAGCAGTGAAGATAGGATTCTATCAGAAAAACTGTTTTTT
CDR3: CASSEDRILSEKLFF

V: TRBV5-5
D: -
J: TRBJ2-5
size: many
DNA: TGTGCCAGCAGCTTGGATATCCGGGGTTCCACAGAGACCCAGTACTTC
CDR3: CASSLDIRGSTETQYF

V: TRBV23-1
D: TRBD1
J: TRBJ2-7
size: many
DNA: TGCGCCAGCAGGGTGACAGGGTTTGTTTACGAGCAGTACTTC
CDR3: CASRVTGFVYEQYF

V: TRBV5-1
D: -
J: TRBJ1-1
size: many
DNA: TGCGCCAGCACACAAACAGGGACGAACACTGAAGCTTTCTTT
CDR3: CASTQTGTNTEAFF

V: TRBV20-1
D: -
J: TRBJ2-7
size: medium-sized
DNA: TGCAGTGCTAGAGGCCAACCGGGGGTGGAGGAGCAGTACTTC
CDR3: CSARGQPGVEEQYF

V: TRBV19
D: -
J: TRBJ1-2
size: few
DNA: TGTGCCAGTAGTATTATAGGCACCGCCTACACCTTC
CDR3: CASSIIGTAYTF

V: TRBV12-5
D: TRBD1
J: TRBJ2-7
size: many
DNA: TGTGCCAGCAGGCCGACAGGGAGCTCCTATGAACAGTACTTC
CDR3: CASRPTGSSYEQYF

V: TRBV19
D: TRBD1
J: TRBJ2-7
size: once
DNA: TGTGCCAGTAGTGTTACTGGACAGGGGACAGACGAGCAGTACTTC
CDR3: CASSVTGQGTDEQYF

V: TRBV2
D: TRBD2
J: TRBJ2-3
size: -
DNA: TGTGCCAGCAGCCCGCCAAAGCGGGGGCTAGATACGCAGTATTTT
CDR3: CASSPPKRGLDTQYF

V: TRBV10-3
D: -
J: TRBJ1-2
size: -
DNA: TGTGCCATCAGTGTTGAGGGTTCCACCTTC
CDR3: CAISVEGSTF

V: TRBV7-2
D: -
J: TRBJ2-1
size: many
DNA: TGTGCCAGCAGCCCACGGGACGGACGCAATGAGCAGTTCTTC
CDR3: CASSPRDGRNEQFF

V: TRBV2
D: -
J: TRBJ2-3
size: many
DNA: TGTGCCAGCAGGGGAGGTGCAGATACGCAGTATTTT
CDR3: CASRGGADTQYF

V: TRBV2
D: -
J: TRBJ2-1
size: many
DNA: TGTGCCAGCAGGGGGACCCGCAATGAGCAGTTCTTC
CDR3: CASRGTRNEQFF

V: TRBV6-1
D: TRBD2
J: TRBJ2-1
size: many
DNA: TGTGCCAGCAGTGCCGGACTAGCGGGGTTCTATGAGCAGTTCTTC
CDR3: CASSAGLAGFYEQFF

V: TRBV19
D: -
J: TRBJ2-7
size: -
DNA: TGTGCCAGTAGTATAGTAACAGGAGCTTCCTACGAGCAGTACTTC
CDR3: CASSIVTGASYEQYF

V: TRBV6-5
D: -
J: TRBJ2-5
size: many
DNA: TGTGCCAGCAGTCGCAACGGCGACGGGCTGAGCAAGACCCAGTACTTC
CDR3: CASSRNGDGLSKTQYF

V: TRBV27
D: -
J: TRBJ2-3
size: many
DNA: TGTGCCTCCAGGCTACTGGCCACAGATACGCAGTATTTT
CDR3: CASRLLATDTQYF

V: TRBV29-1
D: TRBD1
J: TRBJ2-3
size: few
DNA: TGCAGCGTTGTGCGCCTAGGACAGGATTTGAGCACAGATACGCAGTATTTT
CDR3: CSVVRLGQDLSTDTQYF

V: TRBV6-1
D: -
J: TRBJ1-1
size: -
DNA: TGTGCCGCTTACAGGACTAAGAACACTGAAGCTTTCTTT
CDR3: CAAYRTKNTEAFF

V: TRBV11-3
D: -
J: TRBJ1-5
size: -
DNA: TGTGCCAGCAGCCTACAGGGATGGGGCAATCAGCCCCAGCATTTT
CDR3: CASSLQGWGNQPQHF

V: TRBV20-1
D: TRBD2
J: TRBJ2-1
size: many
DNA: TGCAGTGCCACCGGACTAGCGGGAGTGACCTACAATGAGCAGTTCTTC
CDR3: CSATGLAGVTYNEQFF

V: TRBV6-1
D: -
J: TRBJ2-7
size: many
DNA: TGTGCCAGCAGTGAAGCGCGGGGTGGCTACGAGCAGTACTTC
CDR3: CASSEARGGYEQYF

V: TRBV12-3/TRBV12-4
D: TRBD1
J: TRBJ1-2
size: many
DNA: TGTGCCAGCAGCGGACAGGCTGGGGCTAACTATGGCTACACCTTC
CDR3: CASSGQAGANYGYTF

V: TRBV11-1
D: -
J: TRBJ2-7
size: many
DNA: TGTGCCAGCAGCATTCGAGGGGGACAACGCCAAAGCGAGCAGTACTTC
CDR3: CASSIRGGQRQSEQYF

V: TRBV10-3
D: -
J: TRBJ2-7
size: many
DNA: TGTGCCATCAGTGAGTTAAACGAGCAGTACTTC
CDR3: CAISELNEQYF

V: TRBV28
D: -
J: TRBJ2-7
size: many
DNA: TGTGCCAGCAGTTCGGGGGTCGAGCAGTACTTC
CDR3: CASSSGVEQYF

V: TRBV10-3
D: -
J: TRBJ1-5
size: few
DNA: TGTGCCATCAGTGAAAGTACATGGAATCAGCCCCAGCATTTT
CDR3: CAISESTWNQPQHF

V: TRBV5-1
D: -
J: TRBJ1-5
size: many
DNA: TGCGCCAGCAGCGTGGGGGATAGCAATCAGCCCCAGCATTTT
CDR3: CASSVGDSNQPQHF

V: TRBV29-1
D: TRBD1
J: TRBJ2-7
size: many
DNA: TGCAGCGTTGAACTCACAGGGGGCTACGAGCAGTACTTC
CDR3: CSVELTGGYEQYF

V: TRBV19
D: -
J: TRBJ2-6
size: few
DNA: TGTGCCAGTAGTCCGGCGGGCGCTGGGGCCAACGTCCTGACTTTC
CDR3: CASSPAGAGANVLTF

V: TRBV20-1
D: -
J: TRBJ2-3
size: -
DNA: TGCAGTGCTAGGGATACCCGGATGGGGCACACAGATACGCAGTATTTT
CDR3: CSARDTRMGHTDTQYF

V: TRBV11-2
D: -
J: TRBJ2-7
size: few
DNA: TGTGCCAGCAGCCCCGACAGAATATACTACGAGCAGTACTTC
CDR3: CASSPDRIYYEQYF

V: TRBV30
D: TRBD1
J: TRBJ1-1
size: many
DNA: TGTGCCTGGGGTGAAACCGGGACAGGGGCTTTCTTT
CDR3: CAWGETGTGAFF

V: TRBV7-3
D: -
J: TRBJ2-2
size: few
DNA: TGTGCCAGCAGCCCAGACCCGAACACCGGGGAGCTGTTTTTT
CDR3: CASSPDPNTGELFF

V: TRBV11-2
D: -
J: TRBJ1-5
size: many
DNA: TGTGCCAGCAGCTCGACGGCGAATCAGCCCCAGCATTTT
CDR3: CASSSTANQPQHF

V: TRBV5-1
D: TRBD1
J: TRBJ1-1
size: many
DNA: TGCGCCAGCAGCTTGGACACAGGGGACACTGAAGCTTTCTTT
CDR3: CASSLDTGDTEAFF

V: TRBV7-2
D: TRBD2
J: TRBJ2-1
size: many
DNA: TGTGCCAGCAGCTTACTAGCGGGGACCTCCTACAATGAGCAGTTCTTC
CDR3: CASSLLAGTSYNEQFF

V: TRBV11-2
D: -
J: TRBJ2-7
size: many
DNA: TGTGCCAGCCTGGGGCCCCACGGGGCTTCCTACGAGCAGTACTTC
CDR3: CASLGPHGASYEQYF

V: TRBV7-2
D: -
J: TRBJ2-7
size: many
DNA: TGTGCCAGCAGCCAGGGGGGTATCCCTCCCGAGCAGTACTTC
CDR3: CASSQGGIPPEQYF

V: TRBV5-1
D: -
J: TRBJ2-1
size: -
DNA: TGCGCCAGCGGGGTACGGGACTCGGTTCGCGATGAGCAGTTCTTC
CDR3: CASGVRDSVRDEQFF

V: TRBV6-5
D: -
J: TRBJ1-5
size: many
DNA: TGTGCCAGCAGTTACTCCTTGAGTCAGCCCCAGCATTTT
CDR3: CASSYSLSQPQHF

V: TRBV20-1
D: TRBD1
J: TRBJ1-3
size: many
DNA: TGCAGTGCCCCGGACAGGGCTGGAAACACCATATATTTT
CDR3: CSAPDRAGNTIYF

V: TRBV24-1
D: -
J: TRBJ1-1
size: many
DNA: TGTGCCACCAGTGATTTCAATTATGTGAACACTGAAGCTTTCTTT
CDR3: CATSDFNYVNTEAFF

V: TRBV18
D: TRBD2
J: TRBJ2-1
size: many
DNA: TGTGCCAGCTCACCCCTACCGACTAGCGGGGGGTCCGATGAGCAGTTCTTC
CDR3: CASSPLPTSGGSDEQFF

V: TRBV5-1
D: TRBD2
J: TRBJ2-1
size: -
DNA: TGCGCCAGCAGCTTGGTAGCGGGGGGGCACAATGAGCAGTTCTTC
CDR3: CASSLVAGGHNEQFF

V: TRBV7-2
D: -
J: TRBJ1-1
size: many
DNA: TGTGCCAGCAGCTTGCTGGACACTGAAGCTTTCTTT
CDR3: CASSLLDTEAFF

V: TRBV10-3
D: -
J: TRBJ2-2
size: many
DNA: TGTGCCATCAGACCTCTTGGACAGTCGAACACCGGGGAGCTGTTTTTT
CDR3: CAIRPLGQSNTGELFF

V: TRBV5-1
D: -
J: TRBJ2-1
size: many
DNA: TGCGCCAGCAGCTTGGGTGGGAGTTCCTACAATGAGCAGTTCTTC
CDR3: CASSLGGSSYNEQFF

V: TRBV10-3
D: -
J: TRBJ2-1
size: many
DNA: TGTGCCATCAGTGAGCGGGAGACCTTCAATGAGCAGTTCTTC
CDR3: CAISERETFNEQFF

V: TRBV18
D: -
J: TRBJ2-5
size: many
DNA: TGTGCCAGCTCACCTGTGGGGGGCCCTCAAGAGACCCAGTACTTC
CDR3: CASSPVGGPQETQYF

V: TRBV2
D: TRBD2
J: TRBJ2-7
size: few
DNA: TGTGCCAGCAGTCTAAGCTCACCGGGGGGGTTCTACGAGCAGTACTTC
CDR3: CASSLSSPGGFYEQYF

V: TRBV12-3/TRBV12-4
D: TRBD2
J: TRBJ2-7
size: many
DNA: TGTGCCAGCAGCTCTACCCGACTAGCTGGAGGCTACGAGCAGTACTTC
CDR3: CASSSTRLAGGYEQYF

V: TRBV5-6
D: -
J: TRBJ1-2
size: many
DNA: TGTGCCAGCAGCTTCCCTACGGAGTTTAATGGCTACACCTTC
CDR3: CASSFPTEFNGYTF